What follows are 19 T cell receptor beta chains derived from one specimen sequenced in a study of T cell repertoires in cytomegalovirus infection. The antigens of these receptors remain unknown. TCRdb re-called the reads through MiXCR, storing one row per CDR3 protein. The sample lists roughly 570,000 distinct CDR3 sequences; about 40% were seen once. Sequencing used cultured PBMCs, obtained from culture after CMV antigen stimulation. These TCRs come from a human donor in good health (CMV status not recorded). Some clones in this sample may be carry-over from other donors' samples.

The chain employs TRBV7-2 and TRBJ2-1; 10 nucleotides align to TRBD2. CDR1 and CDR2 from the germline V gene are SGHTA and FQGNSA. With V trimmed by 5 bases and J by 1 base, 11 bases remained unmatched. The CDR3 length is 18 residues. CDR3: CASSTTSGVFLSYNEQFF. CDR3 in DNA: TGTGCCAGCAGCACCACTAGCGGGGTGTTCCTTTCCTACAATGAGCAGTTCTTC.

The chain combines TRBV10-3 with TRBJ2-1; TRBD1 is a possible D gene (7 bases). This CDR3 is built from 15 residues. Germline CDR1 and CDR2: ENHRY and SYGVKD. Trimming shortened V by 4 bases and J by 3 bases, and 13 bases separated the two germline ends. This CDR3 is CAISGGDRDYNEQFF. CDR3 DNA: TGTGCCATCAGTGGGGGGGACAGAGACTACAATGAGCAGTTCTTC.

The chain recombines TRBV29-1 with TRBJ2-1; D unresolved. The CDR3 extends over 13 amino acids. Trimming took 4 bases from V and 3 from J, leaving 10 bases between them. CDR1 SQVTM and CDR2 ANQGSEA come from the germline V gene. This chain's CDR3 is CSVVLGIYNEQFF. As DNA, the CDR3 is TGCAGCGTTGTTCTAGGAATCTACAATGAGCAGTTCTTC.

As to this clonotype: One end of the junction does not line up with germline, which may come from a read error. The genes are TRBV7-2 and TRBJ2-5; 12 bases fit TRBD2. The V gene's germline CDR1 is SGHTA and CDR2 FQGNSA. This CDR3 is 14 amino acids long. CDR3 residues: CATSRLAGVETQYF. DNA for the CDR3: TGTGCCACCAGCAGACTAGCGGGAGTGGAGACCCAGTACTTC.

This chain connects TRBV18 to TRBJ2-1, with D perhaps given as TRBD1 or TRBD2 (5 bases each). Trimming removed 1 base from V and 6 bases from J, with 19 bases in between. The CDR3 is 17 amino acids. Per the germline V gene, CDR1 is KGHSH and CDR2 is LQKENI. In DNA form, the CDR3 reads TGTGCCAGCTCACCACGGGTGTCGAGGGGACCGGTCAATGAGCAGTTCTTC. Protein: CASSPRVSRGPVNEQFF.

This chain connects TRBV20-1 to TRBJ2-2, with a possible D match to TRBD1 (5 bases). Trimming took 1 base from V and 6 from J, leaving 9 bases between them. CDR1 is DFQATT and CDR2 is SNEGSKA in the germline V gene (reference sequence). This CDR3 contains 13 residues. CDR3 loop: CSARGPGPGELFF. The CDR3 DNA reads TGCAGTGCTAGAGGACCAGGGCCCGGGGAGCTGTTTTTT.

This clonotype was observed a few times. The chain combines TRBV12-3 or TRBV12-4 with TRBJ2-1; 12 nucleotides match TRBD2. V lost 7 bases, J lost 7 bases, and 8 bases stayed unmatched. The CDR3 loop spans 15 amino acids. The DNA of the CDR3 is TGTGCCAGCACTCAGACTAGCGGGGGCAGAAATGAGCAGTTCTTC. The encoded protein is CASTQTSGGRNEQFF.

The chain is built from TRBV7-9 and TRBJ2-3; D tentatively fits TRBD1 or TRBD2 (7 bases each). CDR3 length: 16 amino acids. Looked up from germline, CDR1 is SEHNR and CDR2 is FQNEAQ (reference sequence). Trimming pared 4 bases from V and 8 bases from J, leaving 22 bases between. CDR3 sequence: CASSYGRTSRGGTQYF. CDR3 sequence (DNA): TGTGCCAGCAGCTATGGACGGACGAGCAGGGGGGGTACGCAGTATTTT. The variable domain in full, completed from reference TRBV7-9 and TRBJ2-3, reads DTGVSQNPRHKITKRGQNVTFRCDPISEHNRLYWYRQTLGQGPEFLTYFQNEAQLEKSRLLSDRFSAERPKGSFSTLEIQRTEQGDSAMYLCASSYGRTSRGGTQYFGPGTRLTVL.

This clonotype was detected only once. The chain combines TRBV30 with TRBJ2-1, with 12 bases lining up with TRBD2. Trimming cost V 2 bases and J 9 bases; bases outside gene matches: 8. This CDR3 is built from 15 residues. Germline-derived CDR1 and CDR2 are GTSNPN and SVGIG (reference sequence). The CDR3 DNA reads TGTGCCTGGAGTTTTCTAGCGGGAGGGCCTGGTGAGCAGTTCTTC. It translates to CAWSFLAGGPGEQFF.

This clonotype was observed a handful of times. The chain carries TRBV7-2 and TRBJ2-5, with 7 nucleotides matching TRBD1. The CDR3 runs 18 residues. V dropped 5 bases and J dropped 1; count of bases not matched to a gene: 16. Germline V gene sequence: CDR1 SGHTA, CDR2 FQGNSA. The CDR3 spells CASSTHGTGANSQETQYF. CDR3 nucleotide sequence: TGTGCCAGCAGCACACACGGAACAGGGGCGAATAGCCAAGAGACCCAGTACTTC.

The chain carries TRBV28 and TRBJ1-6; D remains unclear. The CDR3 length is 10 residues. Looked up from germline, CDR1 is MDHEN and CDR2 is SYDVKM. The CDR3 loop is CATGNSPLHF. The CDR3 bases are TGTGCGACTGGGAATAGTCCCCTCCACTTT.

This clonotype was counted at least ten times. The chain uses TRBV25-1 and TRBJ2-3, with D possibly TRBD2 on 5 matching bases. This CDR3 spans 13 amino acids. The V gene lost 6 bases and the J gene lost 0 bases, with 7 bases spanning the gap. In germline, CDR1 is MGHDK, CDR2 SYGVNS. The DNA for the CDR3 is TGTGCCAGCAGGGGAGTGAGCACAGATACGCAGTATTTT. This encodes CASRGVSTDTQYF.

This clonotype was seen only once. The chain has TRBV2 and TRBJ2-1; D is uncertain. Germline CDR1 is SNHLY and CDR2 is FYNNEI. This CDR3 contains 13 residues. The germline V and J ends were trimmed by 4 bases and 10 bases, with 14 bases remaining between them. The CDR3 loop is CASSVSPPYEQFF. DNA of the CDR3: TGTGCCAGCAGTGTCTCACCCCCCTACGAGCAGTTCTTC.

This chain links TRBV7-8 with TRBJ1-2; 9 bases line up with TRBD1. In germline, CDR1 is SGHVS, CDR2 FQNEAQ. V shed 1 base, J shed 3 bases, and the junction held 9 bases outside the gene matches. The CDR3 is 17 amino acids. The CDR3 here is CASSLGSGGDRDYGYTF. CDR3 DNA sequence: TGTGCCAGCAGCTTAGGGTCCGGTGGGGACAGGGACTATGGCTACACCTTC.

The chain combines TRBV30 with TRBJ2-7; no reliable D call. The length of the CDR3 is 13 residues. Between the trimmed V and J ends, which lost 4 bases and 2 bases, there was a span of 12 bases. Germline V lookup: CDR1 GTSNPN, CDR2 SVGIG (reference sequence). Here the CDR3 reads CAWTLTATYEQYF. The CDR3 nucleotides read TGTGCCTGGACCCTAACGGCCACCTACGAGCAGTACTTC.

The chain recombines TRBV6-1 with TRBJ2-3; 13 bases match TRBD2. Losses at the gene ends were 5 bases for V and 1 base for J; bases not matched to a gene: 3. The germline V gene has CDR1 MNHNS and CDR2 SASEGT. This CDR3 region has 16 residues. This chain's CDR3 is CASSYGTSGGTDTQYF. CDR3 in DNA: TGTGCCAGCAGTTACGGGACTAGCGGGGGCACAGATACGCAGTATTTT.

The rearrangement links TRBV7-2 to TRBJ2-1; 12 bases agree with TRBD2. The CDR3 covers 13 residues. Germline CDR1 reads SGHTA; CDR2 reads FQGNSA. The V gene end was trimmed by 7 bases and the J gene end by 6 bases; junction bases not matched to a gene: 1. The CDR3: CASTLAGGNEQFF. The CDR3 bases are TGTGCCAGCACACTAGCGGGAGGCAATGAGCAGTTCTTC.

The gene calls are TRBV4-1 and TRBJ1-1; no definite D call. The V gene lost 1 base and the J gene lost 0 bases, with 9 bases spanning the gap. The CDR3 length is 15 residues. CDR1 is MGHRA and CDR2 is YSYEKL in the germline V gene. CDR3 bases: TGCGCCAGCAGCCAAGTTTCCGGTCTGAACACTGAAGCTTTCTTT. Translating gives CASSQVSGLNTEAFF.

The chain is built from TRBV27 and TRBJ2-1; D possibly corresponds to TRBD2 (7 bases). V lost 9 bases, J lost 3 bases, and 21 bases lay in between. Germline CDR1 reads MNHEY; CDR2 reads SMNVEV (reference sequence). The CDR3 consists of 16 residues. CDR3 coding DNA: TGTGCCAGTTCGTTTAGTGCGGGGGACAACTACAATGAGCAGTTCTTC. Translation gives CASSFSAGDNYNEQFF.